This T cell receptor (beta chain) derives from a study of cytomegalovirus exposure and HLA in healthy donors. Some clones are missing from TCRdb's copy, which holds only in-frame ones; the method was immunoSEQ multiplex PCR. The sample shows 170,000 or so clones, 84% of them seen only once. Trimming pared 9 bases from V and 4 bases from J, leaving 16 bases between. The CDR3 spans 14 residues. Germline CDR1 is LNHDA and CDR2 is SQIVND (reference sequence). The rearrangement uses TRBV19 and TRBJ1-5, with D possibly TRBD1 on 6 matching bases. The sample was PBMCs. This TCR was recovered from a young woman in good health and CMV-seropositive. The CDR3 reads CASGWGTPNQPQHF. In DNA, the CDR3 is TGTGCCAGCGGGTGGGGGACACCGAATCAGCCCCAGCATTTT.